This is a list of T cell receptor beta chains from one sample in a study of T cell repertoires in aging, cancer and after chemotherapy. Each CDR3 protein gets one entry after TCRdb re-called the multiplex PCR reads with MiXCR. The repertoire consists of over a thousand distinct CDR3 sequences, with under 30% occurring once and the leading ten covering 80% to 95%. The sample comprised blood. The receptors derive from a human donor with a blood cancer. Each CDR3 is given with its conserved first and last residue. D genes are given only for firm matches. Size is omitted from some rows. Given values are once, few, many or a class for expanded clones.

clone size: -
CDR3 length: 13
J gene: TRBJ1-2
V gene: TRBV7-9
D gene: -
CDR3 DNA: TGTGCCAGCAGCTTAGCCCCTACGCATGGCTACACCTTC
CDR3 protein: CASSLAPTHGYTF

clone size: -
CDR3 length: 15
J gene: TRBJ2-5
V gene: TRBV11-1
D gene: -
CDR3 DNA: TGTGCCAGCAGCTTAAGGGGGGGGGGAACCCAGACCCAGTACTTC
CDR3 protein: CASSLRGGGTQTQYF

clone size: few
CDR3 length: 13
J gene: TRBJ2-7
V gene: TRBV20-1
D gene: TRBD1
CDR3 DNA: TGCAGTGCCAAACAGGGGCTCTCCTACGAGCAGTACTTC
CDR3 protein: CSAKQGLSYEQYF

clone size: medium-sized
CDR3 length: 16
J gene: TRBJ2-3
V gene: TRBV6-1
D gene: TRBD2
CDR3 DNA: TGTGCCAGCACACATAGGACTAGCGGGGGGACAGATACGCAGTATTTT
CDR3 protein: CASTHRTSGGTDTQYF

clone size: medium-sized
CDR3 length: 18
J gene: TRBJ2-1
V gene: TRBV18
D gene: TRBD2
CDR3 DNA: TGTGCCAGCTCACCACTCGGGACTAGCGCACACTCCTACAATGAGCAGTTCTTC
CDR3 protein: CASSPLGTSAHSYNEQFF

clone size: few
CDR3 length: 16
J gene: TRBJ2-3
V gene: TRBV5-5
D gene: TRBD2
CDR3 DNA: TGTGCCAGCAGCTTGGGACTAGCGGGATCCTCAGATACGCAGTATTTT
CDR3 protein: CASSLGLAGSSDTQYF

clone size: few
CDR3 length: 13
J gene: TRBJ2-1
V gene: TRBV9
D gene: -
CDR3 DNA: TGTGCCAGCAGCAACCGCTCCTACAATGAGCAGTTCTTC
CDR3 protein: CASSNRSYNEQFF

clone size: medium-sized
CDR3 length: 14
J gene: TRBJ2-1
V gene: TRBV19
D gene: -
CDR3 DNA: TGTGCCAGTAGTCTTAGACTAGATGGGAATGAGCAGTTCTTC
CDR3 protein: CASSLRLDGNEQFF

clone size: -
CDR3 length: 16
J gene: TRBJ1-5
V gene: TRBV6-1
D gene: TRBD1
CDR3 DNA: TGTGCCAGCAGTGAAAGTGGACAGGGGGTCTGGCAGCCCCAGCATTTT
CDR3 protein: CASSESGQGVWQPQHF

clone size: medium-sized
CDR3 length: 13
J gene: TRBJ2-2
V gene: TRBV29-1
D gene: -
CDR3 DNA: TGCAGCGTTCGAAGGGGGGGCACCGGGGAGCTGTTTTTT
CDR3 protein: CSVRRGGTGELFF

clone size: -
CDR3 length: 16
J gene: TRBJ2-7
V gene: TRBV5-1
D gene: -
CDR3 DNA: TGCGCCAGCAGCTTGGGCGTTGAGCGGCAAACCTACGAGCAGTACTTC
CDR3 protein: CASSLGVERQTYEQYF

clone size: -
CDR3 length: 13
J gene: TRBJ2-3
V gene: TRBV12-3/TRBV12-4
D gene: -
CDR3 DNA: TGTGCCAGCAGTTTACTGAGGACAGATACGCAGTATTTT
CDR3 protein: CASSLLRTDTQYF

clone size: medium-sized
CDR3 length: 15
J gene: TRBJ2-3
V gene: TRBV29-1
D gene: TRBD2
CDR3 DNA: TGCAGCGTTGAGGCTAGCGGGAGGGGATCAGATACGCAGTATTTT
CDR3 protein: CSVEASGRGSDTQYF

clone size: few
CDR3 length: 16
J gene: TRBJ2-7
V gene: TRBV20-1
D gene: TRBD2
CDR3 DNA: TGCAGTGCTAGAGATGGCGGGAGGGCCGACTCCTACGAGCAGTACTTC
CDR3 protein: CSARDGGRADSYEQYF

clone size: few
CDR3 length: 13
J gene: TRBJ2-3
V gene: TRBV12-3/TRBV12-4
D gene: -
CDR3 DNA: TGTGCCAGCAGTTTACGAAACACAGATACGCAGTATTTT
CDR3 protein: CASSLRNTDTQYF

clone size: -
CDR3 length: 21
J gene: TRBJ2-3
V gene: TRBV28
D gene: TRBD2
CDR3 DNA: TGTGCCAGCAGTTTAAAGGAGTTGGGACTAGCGGGAGGGCCCCGCACAGATACGCAGTATTTT
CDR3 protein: CASSLKELGLAGGPRTDTQYF

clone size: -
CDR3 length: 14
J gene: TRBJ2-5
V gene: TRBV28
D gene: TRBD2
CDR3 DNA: TGTGCCAGCAGTTGGGGACTAGCTCAGGAGACCCAGTACTTC
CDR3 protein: CASSWGLAQETQYF

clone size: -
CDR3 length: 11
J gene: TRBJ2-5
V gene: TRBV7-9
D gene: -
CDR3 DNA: TGTGCCAGCAGCCTACAAGAGACCCAGTACTTC
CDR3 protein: CASSLQETQYF

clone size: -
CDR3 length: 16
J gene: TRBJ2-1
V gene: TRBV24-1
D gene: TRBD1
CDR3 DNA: TGTGCCACCAGTGAAGGACAGGGCAGCTCCTACAATGAGCAGTTCTTC
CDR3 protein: CATSEGQGSSYNEQFF

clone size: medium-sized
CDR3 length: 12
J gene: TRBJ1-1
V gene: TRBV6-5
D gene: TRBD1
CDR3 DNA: TGTGCCACCCAAACAGGGGAAACTGAAGCTTTCTTT
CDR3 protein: CATQTGETEAFF

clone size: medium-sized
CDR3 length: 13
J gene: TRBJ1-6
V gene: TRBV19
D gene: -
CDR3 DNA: TGTGCCAGTAGTATAACGGATAATTCACCCCTCCACTTT
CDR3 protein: CASSITDNSPLHF

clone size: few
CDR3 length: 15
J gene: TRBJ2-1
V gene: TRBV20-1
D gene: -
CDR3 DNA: TGCAGTCTCCCCCTAAGGAGGGTGCCCTACAATGAGCAGTTCTTC
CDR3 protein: CSLPLRRVPYNEQFF

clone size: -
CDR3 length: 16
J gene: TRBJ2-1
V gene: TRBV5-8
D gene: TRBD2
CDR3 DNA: TGTGCCAGCAGCTTGCATCCCCTAGCGGTCTACAATGAGCAGTTCTTC
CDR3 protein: CASSLHPLAVYNEQFF

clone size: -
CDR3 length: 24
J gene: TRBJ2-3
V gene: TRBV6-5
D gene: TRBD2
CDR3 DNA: TGTGCCAGCAGTTACCCCCTGACGGGGGGACTAGCGGGAGACTTGAACGGAGACACAGATACGCAGTATTTT
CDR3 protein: CASSYPLTGGLAGDLNGDTDTQYF

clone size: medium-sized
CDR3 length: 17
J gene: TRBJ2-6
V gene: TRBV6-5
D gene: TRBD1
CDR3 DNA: TGTGCCAGCAGGTGGGAGCAGGGGGCGCTTGGGGCCAACGTCCTGACTTTC
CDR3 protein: CASRWEQGALGANVLTF

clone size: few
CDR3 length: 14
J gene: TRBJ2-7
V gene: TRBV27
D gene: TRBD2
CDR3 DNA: TGTGCCAGCAGTACGGGACTAGCGGGAGACGAGCAGTACTTC
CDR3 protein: CASSTGLAGDEQYF

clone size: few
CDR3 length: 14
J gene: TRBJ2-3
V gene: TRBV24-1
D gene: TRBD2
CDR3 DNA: TGTGCCACCAGTGAGGGTGACGGGAGGGATACGCAGTATTTT
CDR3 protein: CATSEGDGRDTQYF

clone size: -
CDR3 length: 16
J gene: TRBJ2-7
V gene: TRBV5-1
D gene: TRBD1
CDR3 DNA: TGCGCCAGCAGCTTCATACCCGGGACAGGGTCCTACGAGCAGTACTTC
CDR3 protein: CASSFIPGTGSYEQYF

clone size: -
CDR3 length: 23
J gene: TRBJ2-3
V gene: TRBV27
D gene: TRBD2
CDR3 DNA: TGTGCCAGCAGTTTTCTCACCCCCCTCCTGGCGGGAGACTTGAACGGAGACACAGATACGCAGTATTTT
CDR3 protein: CASSFLTPLLAGDLNGDTDTQYF

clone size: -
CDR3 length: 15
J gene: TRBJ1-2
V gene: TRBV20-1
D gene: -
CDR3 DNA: TGCAGTGCTAGAGGGACCGCGGACAGTAACTATGGCTACACCTTC
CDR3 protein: CSARGTADSNYGYTF

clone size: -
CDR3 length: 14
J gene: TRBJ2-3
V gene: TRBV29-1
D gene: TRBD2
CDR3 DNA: TGCAGCCTCCCTATAGCGGGAGGTAGGGATACGCAGTATTTT
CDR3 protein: CSLPIAGGRDTQYF

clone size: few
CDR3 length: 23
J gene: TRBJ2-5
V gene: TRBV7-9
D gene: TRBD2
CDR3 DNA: TGTGCCAGCAGCCTAACGTCGTCGGACTTCGCGGGAGGGCCCGAGGGGGTTCAAGAGACCCAGTACTTC
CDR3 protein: CASSLTSSDFAGGPEGVQETQYF

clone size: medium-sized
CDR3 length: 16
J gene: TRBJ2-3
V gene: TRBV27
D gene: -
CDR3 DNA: TGTGCCAGCAGTTTAGGCTTGAACGGAGACACAGATACGCAGTATTTT
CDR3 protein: CASSLGLNGDTDTQYF